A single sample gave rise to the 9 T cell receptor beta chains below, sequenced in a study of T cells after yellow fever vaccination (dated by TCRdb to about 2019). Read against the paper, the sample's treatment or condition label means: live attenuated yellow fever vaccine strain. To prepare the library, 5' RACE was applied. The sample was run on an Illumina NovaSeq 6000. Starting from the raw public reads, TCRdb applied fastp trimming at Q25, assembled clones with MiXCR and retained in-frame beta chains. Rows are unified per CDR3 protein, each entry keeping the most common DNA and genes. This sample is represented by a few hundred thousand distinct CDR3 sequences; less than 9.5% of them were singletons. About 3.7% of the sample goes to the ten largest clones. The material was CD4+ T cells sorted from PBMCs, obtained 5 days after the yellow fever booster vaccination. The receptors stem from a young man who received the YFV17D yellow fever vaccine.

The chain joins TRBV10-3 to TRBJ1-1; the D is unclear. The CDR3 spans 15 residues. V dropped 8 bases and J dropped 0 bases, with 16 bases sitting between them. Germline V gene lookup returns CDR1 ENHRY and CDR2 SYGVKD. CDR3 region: CAISGARTVNTEAFF. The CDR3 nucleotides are TGTGCCATCTCGGGTGCCCGGACGGTGAACACTGAAGCTTTCTTT.

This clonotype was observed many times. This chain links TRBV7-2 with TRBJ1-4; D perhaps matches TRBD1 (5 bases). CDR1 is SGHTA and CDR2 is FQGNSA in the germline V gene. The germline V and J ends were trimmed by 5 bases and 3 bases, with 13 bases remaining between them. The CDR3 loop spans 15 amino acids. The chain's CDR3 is CASSPQRGSNEKLFF. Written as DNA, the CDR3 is TGTGCCAGCAGCCCCCAAAGGGGTTCTAATGAAAAACTGTTTTTT.

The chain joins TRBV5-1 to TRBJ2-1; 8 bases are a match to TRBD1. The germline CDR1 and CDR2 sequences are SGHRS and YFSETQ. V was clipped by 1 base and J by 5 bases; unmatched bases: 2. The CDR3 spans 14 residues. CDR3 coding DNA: TGCGCCAGCAGCTTGCAGGGGGCCCACAATGAGCAGTTCTTC. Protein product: CASSLQGAHNEQFF. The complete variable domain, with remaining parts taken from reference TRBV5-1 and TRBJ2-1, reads KAGVTQTPRYLIKTRGQQVTLSCSPISGHRSVSWYQQTPGQGLQFLFEYFSETQRNKGNFPGRFSGRQFSNSRSEMNVSTLELGDSALYLCASSLQGAHNEQFFGPGTRLTVL.

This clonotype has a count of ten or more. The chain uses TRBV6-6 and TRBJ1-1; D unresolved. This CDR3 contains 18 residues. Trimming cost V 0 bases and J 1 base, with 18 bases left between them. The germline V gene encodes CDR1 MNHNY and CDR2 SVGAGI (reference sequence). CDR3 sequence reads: CASSYSHGKGRENTEAFF. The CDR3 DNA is TGTGCCAGCAGTTACTCGCACGGAAAAGGGCGCGAGAACACTGAAGCTTTCTTT.

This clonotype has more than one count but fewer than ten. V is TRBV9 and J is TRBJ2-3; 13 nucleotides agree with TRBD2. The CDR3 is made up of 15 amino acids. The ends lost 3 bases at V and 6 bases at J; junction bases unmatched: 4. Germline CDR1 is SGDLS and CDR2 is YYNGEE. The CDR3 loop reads CASSAGTSGVDTQYF. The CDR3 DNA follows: TGTGCCAGCAGCGCCGGGACTAGCGGGGTTGATACGCAGTATTTT.

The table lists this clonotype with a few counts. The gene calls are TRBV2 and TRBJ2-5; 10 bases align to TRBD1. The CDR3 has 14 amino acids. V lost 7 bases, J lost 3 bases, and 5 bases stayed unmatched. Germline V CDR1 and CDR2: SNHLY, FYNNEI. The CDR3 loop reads CASTRDRGKETQYF. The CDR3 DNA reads TGTGCCAGCACCCGGGACAGGGGCAAAGAGACCCAGTACTTC.

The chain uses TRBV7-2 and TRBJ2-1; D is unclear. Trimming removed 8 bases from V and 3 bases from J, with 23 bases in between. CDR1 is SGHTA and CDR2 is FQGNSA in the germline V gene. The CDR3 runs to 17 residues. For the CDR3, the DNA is TGTGCCAGCCTCCCCTCACCCTCACCCGGGCTCTACAATGAGCAGTTCTTC. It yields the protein CASLPSPSPGLYNEQFF.

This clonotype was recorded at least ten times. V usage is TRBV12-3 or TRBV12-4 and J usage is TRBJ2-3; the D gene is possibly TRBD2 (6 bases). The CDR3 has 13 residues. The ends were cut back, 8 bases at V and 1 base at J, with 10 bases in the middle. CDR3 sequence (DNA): TGTGCCAGCGGAATAGCGGGCACAGATACGCAGTATTTT. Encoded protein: CASGIAGTDTQYF.

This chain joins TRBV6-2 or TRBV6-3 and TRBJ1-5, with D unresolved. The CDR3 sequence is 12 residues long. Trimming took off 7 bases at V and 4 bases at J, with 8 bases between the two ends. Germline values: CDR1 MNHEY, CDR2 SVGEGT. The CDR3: CASKRENQPQHF. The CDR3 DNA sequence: TGTGCCAGCAAACGGGAGAATCAGCCCCAGCATTTT.